The next 22 T cell receptor beta chains were all read from a single sample in a study of blood T cell repertoires in COVID-19. The table came from immunoSEQ multiplex PCR; TCRdb's copy has only in-frame clones and leaves some out. This repertoire shows 65,000 to 90,000 clones, around 88% found once; its top ten account for 6.3%. The sample consisted of peripheral blood. These receptors originate from an elderly man with COVID-19, enrolled during active disease.

The chain carries TRBV28 and TRBJ2-2; 7 nucleotides align to TRBD2. The CDR3 is made up of 17 amino acids. Germline CDR1 MDHEN, CDR2 SYDVKM. The J segment lost 1 base and the V segment lost 10 bases, leaving 15 bases of the junction unmatched. The CDR3 sequence: CATTGQAGVRNTGELFF. The CDR3 DNA sequence: TGTGCCACCACGGGGCAGGCGGGGGTACGGAACACCGGGGAGCTGTTTTTT.

V gene TRBV6-5 combines with J gene TRBJ1-2; D ambiguous. Germline V gives CDR1 MNHEY, CDR2 SVGAGI. The CDR3 sequence is 11 residues long. V lost 6 bases and J 8 bases, leaving 10 bases between the germline ends. CDR3 region: CASRDYIGYTF. CDR3 nucleotide sequence: TGTGCCAGCAGAGACTACATCGGCTACACCTTC.

The rearrangement uses TRBV7-2 and TRBJ2-2, with 9 bases matching TRBD1. Germline-derived CDR1 and CDR2 are SGHTA and FQGNSA. The V gene end was trimmed by 2 bases and the J gene end by 7 bases; junction bases not matched to a gene: 14. The CDR3 is 18 residues long. CDR3 amino acids: CASSLRASGDRGVGELFF. The DNA of the CDR3 is TGTGCCAGCAGCTTAAGGGCCAGTGGAGACAGGGGGGTCGGGGAGCTGTTTTTT.

Here the CDR3 DNA reads TGCGCCAGCAGTCTGCGCGGAGGAACCGGGGAGCTGTTTTTT. Protein sequence: CASSLRGGTGELFF. The chain couples TRBV23-1 to TRBJ2-2; TRBD2 might be the D (5 bases). TRBV23-1 is sorted into the ORF group, with uncertain function. The CDR3 covers 14 residues. With 4 bases removed from V and 5 bases from J, the gap between germline ends came to 11 bases.

The CDR3 loop reads CASRGQPNQPQHF. Here the CDR3 DNA reads TGTGCCAGCAGGGGACAGCCCAATCAGCCCCAGCATTTT. The gene calls are TRBV2 and TRBJ1-5, with 7 bases identical to TRBD1. Germline loops: CDR1 SNHLY, CDR2 FYNNEI. J gave up 3 bases and V 6 bases, and 2 bases lay outside the gene matches. CDR3 length: 13 amino acids. The full variable domain, with the rest looked up from reference TRBV2 and TRBJ1-5, is EPEVTQTPSHQVTQMGQEVILRCVPISNHLYFYWYRQILGQKVEFLVSFYNNEISEKSEIFDDQFSVERPDGSNFTLKIRSTKLEDSAMYFCASRGQPNQPQHFGDGTRLSIL.

The chain is built from TRBV28 and TRBJ1-6; TRBD1 agrees at 8 bases. The V segment lost 2 bases and the J segment 5 bases; nucleotides outside the gene matches: 2. CDR1 MDHEN and CDR2 SYDVKM come from the germline V gene. The CDR3 runs to 15 residues. In DNA form, the CDR3 reads TGTGCCAGCAGTTTACCCAGGGGGCATAATTCACCCCTCCACTTT. Translating gives CASSLPRGHNSPLHF. Full variable domain (missing parts from reference TRBV28 and TRBJ1-6): DVKVTQSSRYLVKRTGEKVFLECVQDMDHENMFWYRQDPGLGLRLIYFSYDVKMKEKGDIPEGYSVSREKKERFSLILESASTNQTSMYLCASSLPRGHNSPLHFGNGTRLTVT.

As concerns this clone: Distinct nucleotide sequences in the sample also encode this CDR3. This sequence joins TRBV7-2 and TRBJ1-2; 8 nucleotides match TRBD1. The V gene's germline CDR1 is SGHTA and CDR2 FQGNSA. Trimming removed 4 bases from V and 4 bases from J; junction bases left unmatched: 2. This CDR3 comprises 13 residues. The CDR3 reads CASSSGQGYGYTF. In DNA form, the CDR3 reads TGTGCCAGCAGCTCTGGACAGGGCTATGGCTACACCTTC.

This rearrangement joins TRBV4-1 to TRBJ1-3, with 11 bases matching TRBD1. The CDR3 spans 19 residues. The junction had 14 bases not matched to a gene; V was cut back by 3 bases and J by 4 bases. In germline, CDR1 is MGHRA, CDR2 YSYEKL. CDR3 sequence: CASSQWGRTGGARGNTIYF. The CDR3 region has the DNA TGCGCCAGCAGCCAGTGGGGGAGGACAGGGGGCGCGAGAGGAAACACCATATATTTT.

J is TRBJ1-1 and V is TRBV2, with 7 bases fitting TRBD1. The CDR3 runs 16 residues. Trimming cost V 7 bases and J 0 bases; bases outside gene matches: 11. Germline V CDR1 and CDR2: SNHLY, FYNNEI. The DNA of the CDR3 is TGTGCCAGCATCGTTACTACAGGGGACATGAACACTGAAGCTTTCTTT. This gives the protein CASIVTTGDMNTEAFF.

This clone has a single count. V is TRBV4-3 and J is TRBJ1-2; 7 bases align to TRBD1. J lost 6 bases, V lost 4 bases, and 8 bases had no gene match. CDR1 is LGHNA and CDR2 is YSLEER in the germline V gene. This CDR3 region has 14 residues. DNA for the CDR3: TGCGCCAGCAGCCCATCCGAGACAGGGAATGGCTACACCTTC. The encoded protein is CASSPSETGNGYTF.

The CDR3 is CASTTGQGAGYGYTF. CDR3 bases: TGTGCCAGTACCACGGGACAGGGGGCGGGCTATGGCTACACCTTC. The V and J genes are TRBV19 and TRBJ1-2; 12 bases align to TRBD1. Germline CDR1 and CDR2: LNHDA and SQIVND (reference sequence). The CDR3 is 15 residues long. V gave up 7 bases and J gave up 4 bases; unmatched junction bases: 7.

The chain uses TRBV19 and TRBJ1-5; 9 bases are a match to TRBD1. This CDR3 has 15 amino acids. The V segment lost 8 bases and the J segment 4 bases; nucleotides outside the gene matches: 9. Germline-derived CDR1 and CDR2 are LNHDA and SQIVND (reference sequence). The CDR3 DNA follows: TGTGCCAGTGGGAACGCCGGGACAGGGAATCAGCCCCAGCATTTT. Amino acids: CASGNAGTGNQPQHF.

A single count supports this clone. The chain joins TRBV10-3 to TRBJ2-2, with a possible D match to TRBD1 (6 bases). Deletions cut 0 bases from V and 5 bases from J, with 7 bases between. The germline V gene has CDR1 ENHRY and CDR2 SYGVKD. The CDR3 spans 14 residues. The CDR3 region has the DNA TGTGCCATCAGTGAGTCGAGGGGGACCGGGGAGCTGTTTTTT. It codes for CAISESRGTGELFF.

The chain is built from TRBV28 and TRBJ1-3; D gene ambiguous. Germline-derived CDR1 and CDR2 are MDHEN and SYDVKM. V lost 7 bases, J lost 0 bases, and 19 bases lay in between. CDR3 length: 17 amino acids. In DNA, the CDR3 is TGTGCCAGCACCCCGGGGAGAGTTTCTTCCTCTGGAAACACCATATATTTT. Its protein product is CASTPGRVSSSGNTIYF.

V usage is TRBV12-3 or TRBV12-4 and J usage is TRBJ1-2, with D perhaps matching TRBD1 (5 bases). The V gene lost 4 bases and the J gene lost 9 bases, with 15 bases spanning the gap. The CDR3 totals 13 residues. CDR3 region: CASSSRQGGSYTF. CDR3 bases: TGTGCCAGCAGTTCAAGGCAGGGTGGAAGCTACACCTTC.

V and J are TRBV15 and TRBJ2-2; 7 bases match TRBD2. Trimming took 3 bases from V and 1 from J; bases not matched to a gene: 5. Germline V gene lookup returns CDR1 LNHNV and CDR2 YYDKDF (reference sequence). The CDR3 length is 16 residues. The CDR3 sequence: CATSSLRGKNTGELFF. CDR3 nucleotide sequence: TGTGCCACCAGCAGTTTGCGGGGGAAGAACACCGGGGAGCTGTTTTTT.

CDR3 sequence: CASSQTGASFYTNTIYF. The DNA of the CDR3 is TGTGCCAGCAGCCAAACCGGAGCCTCCTTCTATACAAACACCATATATTTT. This rearrangement joins TRBV3-1 (or the pseudogene TRBV3-2) to TRBJ1-3; D uncertain. V was trimmed by 2 bases and J by 6 bases, leaving 20 bases between them. Germline values: CDR1 LGHDT, CDR2 YNNKEL (reference sequence). This CDR3 is built from 17 residues.

The chain recombines TRBV20-1 with TRBJ2-5, with 7 positions matching TRBD2. Losses at the gene ends were 6 bases for V and 3 bases for J; bases not matched to a gene: 1. Germline V gene lookup returns CDR1 DFQATT and CDR2 SNEGSKA (reference sequence). The CDR3 consists of 11 residues. CDR3 in DNA: TGCAGTGCCCTAGCGGAAGAGACCCAGTACTTC. Its translation is CSALAEETQYF.

This chain uses TRBV19 with TRBJ1-3; TRBD1 matches 7 bases. The CDR3 has 13 residues. CDR1 is LNHDA, CDR2 SQIVND, per germline (reference sequence). The J segment lost 3 bases and the V segment lost 5 bases, leaving 1 base of the junction unmatched. The CDR3 protein is CASSRDSGNTIYF. The CDR3 DNA sequence: TGTGCCAGTAGTCGGGACAGTGGAAACACCATATATTTT. Full variable domain (rest looked up from reference TRBV19 and TRBJ1-3): DGGITQSPKYLFRKEGQNVTLSCEQNLNHDAMYWYRQDPGQGLRLIYYSQIVNDFQKGDIAEGYSVSREKKESFPLTVTSAQKNPTAFYLCASSRDSGNTIYFGEGSWLTVV.

V usage is TRBV28 and J usage is TRBJ1-3; D remains unclear. Germline-derived CDR1 and CDR2 are MDHEN and SYDVKM. The CDR3 is 14 residues long. V was shortened by 6 bases and J by 4 bases, with 13 bases between the two germline ends. CDR3 in DNA: TGTGCCAGCAGCCCACCACGAGGGGGAAACACCATATATTTT. It translates to CASSPPRGGNTIYF.

V usage is TRBV6-1 and J usage is TRBJ1-5, with a weak D call TRBD1 (5 bases). Germline CDR1 is MNHNS and CDR2 is SASEGT. Deletions cut 2 bases from V and 6 bases from J, with 17 bases between. This CDR3 spans 16 amino acids. CDR3 sequence: CASSETPLGGIQPQHF. For the CDR3, the DNA is TGTGCCAGCAGTGAAACCCCCCTCGGGGGAATTCAGCCCCAGCATTTT.

On this clone itself: At one of its ends the junction is not consistent with the germline gene, which may arise from a read error. V usage is TRBV15 and J usage is TRBJ1-6; 9 nucleotides align to TRBD1. Germline-derived CDR1 and CDR2 are LNHNV and YYDKDF (reference sequence). The CDR3 totals 15 residues. DNA for the CDR3: TGTACCACCAGCCGGCGGACAGGGGTTAATTCACCCCTCCACTTT. This sequence encodes CTTSRRTGVNSPLHF.